The following is a T cell receptor beta chain sequence with its context. This clone was picked up a small number of times. No antigen is known for it. Base qualities were left out, and no much larger clone turns up one base away. The record originates from a study of blood T cell repertoires in COVID-19 (dated by TCRdb to 2018 to 2021). Regarding the complete study: Collaborator samples came from the United States, Italy and Spain and covered acute and convalescent phases of COVID-19. HLA class I and class II types, where available, came from metadata supplied by the sample provider rather than from assay-based typing. The dataset comprised deeply sampled blood TCRbeta repertoires from subjects exposed to, actively infected with, or recovered from COVID-19. The sample metadata nearly always contained a de-identified subject ID, COVID-19 status, age in years and sex. Samples came from the ongoing ImmuneRACE study (first 160 participants) plus 1,254 subjects from 6 global collaborators. The repertoires were made available in a free public database intended to serve as a resource for research on the immune response to SARS-CoV-2. The prospective study material was composed of cDNA or gDNA derived from T cells, B-cell-depleted T cells, or PBMCs. The investigation overall reported the following: The quantity of clinical and demographic metadata differed by source and by participant and was supplied without curation.

Samples from volunteer blood donors who had recovered from COVID-19 were contributed by a second Seattle source. Whole blood was collected in K2EDTA tubes by collaborating institutions according to the institutions' own protocols. For TCRbeta analysis, collaborator samples were shipped as frozen whole blood, as isolated PBMCs, or as DNA extracted from either sample type. TCRbeta CDR3 regions were amplified from genomic DNA using the immunoSEQ Assay, a bias-controlled multiplex PCR. On the authors' methods: The number of nucleated cells in each sample was estimated from the amplification of reference gene primers within the assay. To quantify the absolute abundance of each unique TCRbeta CDR3 rearrangement, sequence reads were collapsed and filtered. For each sample, productive Simpson clonality was calculated by taking the square root of Simpson's diversity index across productive rearrangements. This immuneACCESS table, as held by TCRdb, lists in-frame sequences with V and J called but not all clones. Of the missing ones, under half trace to an unresolved V gene in checked studies; the others have no known cause. Clonal size and the V and J genes are those of that table, whereas D and trimming came from the DNA. In this sample the table shows 140,000 to 150,000 clones, about four fifths of which occur a single time. The ten largest clones take up approximately 3.6% of the sample.

The CDR3 measures 11 amino acids from cysteine to phenylalanine. Solely the CDR3 DNA is kept, with 33 bases framed from the first base. Cut back by 3 bases and 5 bases, the V and J ends lie 5 bases apart. CDR1 and CDR2 (MNHEY, SVGEGT) derive from the germline V gene. This sequence originates from a man in his 70s who had recovered from COVID-19. Sequencing used peripheral blood. The chain uses TRBV6-2 or TRBV6-3 and TRBJ2-7; confidence is insufficient to name the D gene. The nucleotide sequence is TGTGCCAGCAGTTATTTTAACGAGCAGTACTTC. Its translation reads: CASSYFNEQYF.